The 21 T cell receptor beta chains presented below share a single source sample, sequenced in a study of shared clonotypes between healthy human individuals. Sequencing used immunoSEQ multiplex PCR; TCRdb keeps in-frame clones, though not all of them. Among some 2.1 million clones, 85% to 95% were seen once, and the ten largest hold 0.13%. The specimen sequenced was naive CD4+ T cells sorted from blood. The subset is: CD45RA+ positively selected. The receptors derive from a man aged 18 to 29 in good health.

This clone was seen a single time. Other DNA sequences within the sample encode an identical CDR3. In DNA, the CDR3 is TGCGCCAGCAGCTCTGGCGGGAGGACAGATACGCAGTATTTT. Translating gives CASSSGGRTDTQYF. The chain has TRBV5-1 and TRBJ2-3; 8 bases match TRBD2. The germline CDR1 and CDR2 sequences are SGHRS and YFSETQ. The CDR3 runs to 14 residues. J gave up 3 bases and V 3 bases, and 3 bases lay outside the gene matches.

The V gene is TRBV7-9, the J gene TRBJ1-1; the D gene is possibly TRBD1 (5 bases). This CDR3 is 17 amino acids long. Germline CDR1 reads SEHNR; CDR2 reads FQNEAQ (reference sequence). V was trimmed by 7 bases and J by 3 bases, leaving 24 bases between them. As DNA, the CDR3 is TGTGCCAGCATCTATAAAAGCGGCCGAGACAGATACACTGAAGCTTTCTTT. This gives the protein CASIYKSGRDRYTEAFF.

The chain recombines TRBV30 with TRBJ2-1, with no clear D. Between the trimmed V and J ends, which lost 1 base and 7 bases, there was a span of 11 bases. The CDR3 loop spans 13 amino acids. Germline CDR1 reads GTSNPN; CDR2 reads SVGIG (reference sequence). CDR3 DNA sequence: TGTGCCTGGAGTGCGGGCAGCCCTAATGAGCAGTTCTTC. Its protein is CAWSAGSPNEQFF.

The chain joins TRBV2 to TRBJ2-7, with D maybe TRBD1 (6 bases). This CDR3 contains 13 residues. Between the trimmed V and J ends, which lost 5 bases and 0 bases, there was a span of 8 bases. Germline V lookup: CDR1 SNHLY, CDR2 FYNNEI. This CDR3 reads CASSQDSSYEQYF. CDR3 in DNA: TGTGCCAGCAGTCAGGACAGCTCCTACGAGCAGTACTTC.

The V and J genes are TRBV25-1 and TRBJ2-2; D possibly corresponds to TRBD2 (6 bases). V gave up 6 bases and J gave up 2 bases, with 10 bases separating them. The CDR3 length is 14 residues. Germline V gene data show CDR1 as MGHDK and CDR2 as SYGVNS. DNA for the CDR3: TGTGCCAGCAGACCGGGACTTAACACCGGGGAGCTGTTTTTT. It is translated as CASRPGLNTGELFF.

The rearrangement links TRBV5-5 to TRBJ2-3; TRBD1 aligns across 8 bases. Unmatched junction bases numbered 3, after V lost 3 bases and J lost 3 bases. Per germline, CDR1 SGHKS and CDR2 YYEKEE (reference sequence). The CDR3 totals 14 residues. For the CDR3, the DNA is TGTGCCAGCAGCTGGACAGGGACGACAGATACGCAGTATTTT. It specifies CASSWTGTTDTQYF.

This sequence joins TRBV4-3 and TRBJ1-1, with D unclear. The germline V and J ends were trimmed by 3 bases and 6 bases, with 14 bases remaining between them. This CDR3 is built from 14 residues. CDR1 LGHNA and CDR2 YSLEER come from the germline V gene. CDR3 in DNA: TGCGCCAGCAGCCAGGATGGCCTTGGGGCTGAAGCTTTCTTT. Protein: CASSQDGLGAEAFF.

This chain uses TRBV5-1 with TRBJ2-7; no firm D call. CDR3 length: 15 amino acids. Germline V gene sequence: CDR1 SGHRS, CDR2 YFSETQ. The V end was cut by 2 bases, the J end by 3 bases, with 15 bases between. The CDR3 protein is CASSFAPAGIYEQYF. The CDR3 DNA sequence: TGCGCCAGCAGCTTCGCCCCGGCCGGAATCTACGAGCAGTACTTC.

In its sample, this clone was seen once. The chain joins TRBV2 to TRBJ2-1; 9 nucleotides agree with TRBD2. With 3 bases clipped from V and 10 bases from J, the junction kept 7 bases outside the gene matches. CDR3 length: 14 residues. From germline, CDR1 is SNHLY and CDR2 FYNNEI. This CDR3 reads CASSEAGGPGEQFF. DNA of the CDR3: TGTGCCAGCAGTGAGGCGGGAGGGCCAGGAGAGCAGTTCTTC.

This chain joins TRBV5-1 and TRBJ1-3; D is possibly TRBD1 (6 bases). Germline CDR1 and CDR2: SGHRS and YFSETQ. The CDR3 covers 15 residues. The V and J ends lost 3 bases and 4 bases respectively, with 14 bases between them. The CDR3 bases are TGCGCCAGCAGCTCCACAGGGACTGCCGGAAACACCATATATTTT. Encoded protein: CASSSTGTAGNTIYF.

The chain uses TRBV30 and TRBJ1-3; D gene uncertain. Per germline, CDR1 GTSNPN and CDR2 SVGIG (reference sequence). The CDR3 loop spans 16 amino acids. Trimming cost V 0 bases and J 0 bases, with 12 bases left between them. In DNA form, the CDR3 reads TGTGCCTGGAGTGTTGTAGGCAAGAGCTCTGGAAACACCATATATTTT. Protein sequence: CAWSVVGKSSGNTIYF.

The rearrangement uses TRBV11-2 and TRBJ2-3, with a weak D call TRBD2 (6 bases). The length of the CDR3 is 19 residues. The V gene lost 5 bases and the J gene lost 0 bases, with 24 bases spanning the gap. CDR1 SGHAT and CDR2 FQNNGV come from the germline V gene. The CDR3 loop is CASSPVGSPSGFSTDTQYF. The CDR3 bases are TGTGCCAGCAGCCCAGTGGGGTCCCCGAGCGGGTTTAGCACAGATACGCAGTATTTT.

The chain combines TRBV27 with TRBJ1-2; the D is unclear. The germline CDR1 and CDR2 sequences are MNHEY and SMNVEV (reference sequence). Trimming removed 3 bases from V and 7 bases from J, with 18 bases in between. CDR3 length: 15 amino acids. The CDR3 region is CASSFSGSFWGGYTF. The CDR3 DNA sequence: TGTGCCAGCAGTTTTTCCGGGAGTTTCTGGGGTGGCTACACCTTC.

Of note for this clone: The sample carries other DNA sequences with the same CDR3. This chain links TRBV7-9 with TRBJ1-4, with D perhaps matching TRBD1 (5 bases). The CDR3 is 15 residues long. The V and J ends lost 1 base and 2 bases respectively, with 8 bases between them. Germline CDR1 is SEHNR and CDR2 is FQNEAQ (reference sequence). CDR3 loop: CASSLGRGTNEKLFF. The CDR3 DNA is TGTGCCAGCAGCTTAGGCCGGGGGACTAATGAAAAACTGTTTTTT.

The CDR3 coding sequence is TGTGCCAGCAGCGCACCGAACACTGAAGCTTTCTTT. Residues: CASSAPNTEAFF. This chain connects TRBV7-3 to TRBJ1-1; D unclear. The CDR3 is 12 amino acids. The germline CDR1 and CDR2 sequences are SGHTA and FQGTGA. With 5 bases removed from V and 1 base from J, the gap between germline ends came to 5 bases.

CDR3 in amino acids: CASSTAGQGLITEAFF. The CDR3 DNA reads TGTGCCAGCAGCACTGCGGGACAGGGTTTAATCACTGAAGCTTTCTTT. The chain has TRBV21-1 and TRBJ1-1; TRBD1 is the table's D call, not checked against the DNA. TRBV21-1 is designated a pseudogene. The CDR3 loop spans 16 amino acids.

The chain joins TRBV29-1 to TRBJ2-5, with 7 bases that match TRBD1. Unmatched junction bases numbered 5, after V lost 7 bases and J lost 0 bases. Germline V gene lookup returns CDR1 SQVTM and CDR2 ANQGSEA. The CDR3 has 13 residues. CDR3 DNA: TGCAGCGGTCGACAGGGTAACCAAGAGACCCAGTACTTC. It codes for CSGRQGNQETQYF.

The chain has TRBV28 and TRBJ1-2; TRBD1 matches at 9 bases. CDR3 length: 14 residues. J was trimmed by 4 bases and V by 6 bases; bases with no gene match: 6. Looked up from germline, CDR1 is MDHEN and CDR2 is SYDVKM. The CDR3 bases are TGTGCCAGCAGACAGGGGGCACGCTTCTATGGCTACACCTTC. It yields the protein CASRQGARFYGYTF.

The chain uses TRBV7-9 and TRBJ2-3; the match to TRBD2 covers 10 bases. Trimming took 5 bases from V and 0 from J; bases not matched to a gene: 14. Germline V lookup: CDR1 SEHNR, CDR2 FQNEAQ (reference sequence). The CDR3 length is 19 residues. The CDR3 sequence is CASSPFSSGSSYSTDTQYF. Here the CDR3 DNA reads TGTGCCAGCAGCCCTTTCTCTAGCGGGAGCTCTTACAGCACAGATACGCAGTATTTT.

The rearrangement uses TRBV28 and TRBJ2-7; 7 bases are a match to TRBD1. The V and J ends lost 5 bases and 7 bases, in that order; junction bases with no gene match: 14. Germline assignment: CDR1 MDHEN and CDR2 SYDVKM. This CDR3 has 15 amino acids. The CDR3, as DNA: TGTGCCAGCAGTCTCTACTCGACAGGGACGAGGGAGCAGTACTTC. Translated: CASSLYSTGTREQYF.

The rearrangement links TRBV6-1 to TRBJ1-6; D is uncertain. The CDR3 totals 14 residues. In germline, CDR1 is MNHNS, CDR2 SASEGT. The CDR3 sequence is CAASSEGLNSPLHF. CDR3 in DNA: TGTGCGGCCTCAAGCGAGGGCCTCAATTCACCCCTCCACTTT.